This TCR beta chain was retrieved from a study of monozygotic twins with inflammatory bowel disease. Study observations and caveats: Healthy co-twins exceeded IBD patients in TCRbeta diversity as measured by inverse Simpson.

As regards this clonotype: Its cognate antigen is unknown.

TCRdb reprocessed the 5' RACE reads, keeping one entry per CDR3 protein, no DNA. The repertoire shows over 200,000 distinct CDR3 sequences; the top ten hold 7.5% to 8%. This CDR3 contains 16 residues. J is TRBJ1-3 and V is TRBV12-3 or TRBV12-4; the TRBD1 assignment by TCRdb is unverifiable without DNA. Sequenced: blood. The sequence came from a human donor with ulcerative colitis or Crohn's disease, or a healthy co-twin of an affected twin (not recorded which). CDR3: CASSSSDRGSGNTIYF.